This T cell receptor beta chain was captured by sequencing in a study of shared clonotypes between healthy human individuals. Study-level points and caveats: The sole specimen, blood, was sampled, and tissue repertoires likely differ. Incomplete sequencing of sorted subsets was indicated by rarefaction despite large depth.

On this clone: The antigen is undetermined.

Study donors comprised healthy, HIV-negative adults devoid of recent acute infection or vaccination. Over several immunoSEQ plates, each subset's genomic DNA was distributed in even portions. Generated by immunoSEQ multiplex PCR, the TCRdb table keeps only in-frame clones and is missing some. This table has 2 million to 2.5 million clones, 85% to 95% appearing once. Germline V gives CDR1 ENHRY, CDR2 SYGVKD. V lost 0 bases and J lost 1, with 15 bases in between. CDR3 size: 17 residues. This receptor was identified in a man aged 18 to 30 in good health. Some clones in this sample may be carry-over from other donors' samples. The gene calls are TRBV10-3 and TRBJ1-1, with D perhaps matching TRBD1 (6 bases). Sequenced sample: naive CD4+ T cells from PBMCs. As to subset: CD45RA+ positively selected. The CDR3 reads CAISESRRGRGNTEAFF. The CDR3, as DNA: TGTGCCATCAGTGAGTCCCGCAGGGGACGGGGGAACACTGAAGCTTTCTTT.